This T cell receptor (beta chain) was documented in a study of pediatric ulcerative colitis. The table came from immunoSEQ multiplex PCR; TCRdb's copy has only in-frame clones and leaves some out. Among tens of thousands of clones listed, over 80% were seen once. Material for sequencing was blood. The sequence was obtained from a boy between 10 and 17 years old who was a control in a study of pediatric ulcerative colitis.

The CDR3 spells CASSLERGQGVNEQFF. In DNA form, the CDR3 reads TGTGCCAGCAGCTTGGAGCGTGGACAGGGTGTCAATGAGCAGTTCTTC. The chain is built from TRBV7-6 and TRBJ2-1; TRBD1 agrees at 8 bases. This CDR3 comprises 16 residues. Germline trimming cut 3 bases from V and 6 bases from J; bases unmatched to any gene: 10. Per germline, CDR1 SGHVS and CDR2 FNYEAQ.